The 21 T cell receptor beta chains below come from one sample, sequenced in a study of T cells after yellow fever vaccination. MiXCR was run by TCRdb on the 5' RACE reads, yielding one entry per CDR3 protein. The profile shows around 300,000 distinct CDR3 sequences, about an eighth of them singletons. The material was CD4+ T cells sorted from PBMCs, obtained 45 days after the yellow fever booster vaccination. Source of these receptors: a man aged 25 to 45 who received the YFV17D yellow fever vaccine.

CDR3 sequence (DNA): TGTGCCATCAGTGAGTCCCCAGGCCTGGACGAGCAGTTCTTC. This gives the protein CAISESPGLDEQFF. This chain uses TRBV10-3 with TRBJ2-1; D gene ambiguous. Germline CDR1 reads ENHRY; CDR2 reads SYGVKD. The CDR3 runs to 14 residues. Trimming took off 0 bases at V and 10 bases at J, with 13 bases between the two ends.

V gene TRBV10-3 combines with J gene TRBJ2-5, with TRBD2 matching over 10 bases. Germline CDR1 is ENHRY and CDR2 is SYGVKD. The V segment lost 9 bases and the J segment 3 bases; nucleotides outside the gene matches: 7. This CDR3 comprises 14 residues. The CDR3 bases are TGTGCCATGAGAGCGGGAGGGTCGGAAGAGACCCAGTACTTC. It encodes CAMRAGGSEETQYF.

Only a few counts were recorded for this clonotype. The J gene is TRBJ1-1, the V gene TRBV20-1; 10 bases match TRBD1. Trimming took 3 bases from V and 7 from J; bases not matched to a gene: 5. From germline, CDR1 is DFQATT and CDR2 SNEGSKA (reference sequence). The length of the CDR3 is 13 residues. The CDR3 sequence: CSASGTGENEAFF. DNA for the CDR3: TGCAGTGCTAGTGGGACAGGGGAAAATGAAGCTTTCTTT.

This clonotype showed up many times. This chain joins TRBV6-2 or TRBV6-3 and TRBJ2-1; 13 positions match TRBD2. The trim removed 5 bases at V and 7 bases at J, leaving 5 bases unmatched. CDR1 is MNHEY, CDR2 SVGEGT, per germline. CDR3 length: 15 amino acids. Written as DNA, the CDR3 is TGTGCCAGCAGTCCCGGACTAGCGGGAGTTAATGAGCAGTTCTTC. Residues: CASSPGLAGVNEQFF.

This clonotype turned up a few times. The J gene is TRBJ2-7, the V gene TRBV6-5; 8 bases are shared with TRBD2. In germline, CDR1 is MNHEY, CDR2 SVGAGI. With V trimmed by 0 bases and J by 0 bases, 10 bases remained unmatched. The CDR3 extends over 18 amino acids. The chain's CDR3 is CASSYSAPGLAISYEQYF. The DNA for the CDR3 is TGTGCCAGCAGTTACTCGGCCCCCGGACTAGCAATCTCCTACGAGCAGTACTTC.

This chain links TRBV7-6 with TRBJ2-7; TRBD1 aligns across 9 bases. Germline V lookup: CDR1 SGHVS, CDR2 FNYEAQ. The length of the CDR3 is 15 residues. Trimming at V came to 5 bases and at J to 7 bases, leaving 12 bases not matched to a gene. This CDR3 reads CASSPGPGQGWEQYF. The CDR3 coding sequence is TGTGCCAGCAGCCCGGGACCGGGACAGGGTTGGGAGCAGTACTTC.

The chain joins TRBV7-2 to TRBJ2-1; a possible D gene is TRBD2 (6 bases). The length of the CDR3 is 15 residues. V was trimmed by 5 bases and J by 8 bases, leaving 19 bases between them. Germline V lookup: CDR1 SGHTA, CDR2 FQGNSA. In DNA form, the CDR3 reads TGTGCCAGCAGCCCTAGTCCTCGCGGGAACGATGAGCAGTTCTTC. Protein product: CASSPSPRGNDEQFF. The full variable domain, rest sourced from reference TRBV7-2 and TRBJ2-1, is GAGVSQSPSNKVTEKGKDVELRCDPISGHTALYWYRQSLGQGLEFLIYFQGNSAPDKSGLPSDRFSAERTGGSVSTLTIQRTQQEDSAVYLCASSPSPRGNDEQFFGPGTRLTVL.

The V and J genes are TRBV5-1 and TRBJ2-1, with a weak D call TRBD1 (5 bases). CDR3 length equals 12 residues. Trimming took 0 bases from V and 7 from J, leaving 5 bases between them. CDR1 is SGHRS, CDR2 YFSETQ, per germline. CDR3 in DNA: TGCGCCAGCAGCTTGGGGACAAATGAGCAGTTCTTC. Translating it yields CASSLGTNEQFF.

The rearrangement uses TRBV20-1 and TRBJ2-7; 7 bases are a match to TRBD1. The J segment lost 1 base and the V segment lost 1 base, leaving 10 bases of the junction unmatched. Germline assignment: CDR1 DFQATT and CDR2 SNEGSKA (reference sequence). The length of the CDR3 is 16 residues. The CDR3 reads CSARGYGQETSYEQYF. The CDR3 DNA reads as TGCAGTGCTAGAGGCTATGGACAGGAGACTTCCTACGAGCAGTACTTC.

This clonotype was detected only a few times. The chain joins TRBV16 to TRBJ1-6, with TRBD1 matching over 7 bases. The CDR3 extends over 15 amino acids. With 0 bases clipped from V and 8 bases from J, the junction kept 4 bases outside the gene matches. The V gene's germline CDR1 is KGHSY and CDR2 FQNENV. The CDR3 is CASSQSNRGDSPLHF. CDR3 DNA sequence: TGTGCCAGCAGCCAATCAAACAGGGGTGATTCACCCCTCCACTTT.

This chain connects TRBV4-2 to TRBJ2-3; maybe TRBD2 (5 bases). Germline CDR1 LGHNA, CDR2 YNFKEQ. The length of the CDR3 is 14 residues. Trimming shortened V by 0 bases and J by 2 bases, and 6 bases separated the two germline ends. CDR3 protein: CASSQDRDTDTQYF. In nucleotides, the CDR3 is TGTGCCAGCAGCCAAGATCGGGACACAGATACGCAGTATTTT.

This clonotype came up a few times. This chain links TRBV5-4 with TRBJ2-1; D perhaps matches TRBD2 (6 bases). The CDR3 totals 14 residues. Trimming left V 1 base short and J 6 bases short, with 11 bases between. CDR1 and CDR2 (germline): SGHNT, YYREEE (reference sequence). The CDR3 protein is CASSLWGELNEQFF. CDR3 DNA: TGTGCCAGCAGCTTGTGGGGGGAGCTCAATGAGCAGTTCTTC.

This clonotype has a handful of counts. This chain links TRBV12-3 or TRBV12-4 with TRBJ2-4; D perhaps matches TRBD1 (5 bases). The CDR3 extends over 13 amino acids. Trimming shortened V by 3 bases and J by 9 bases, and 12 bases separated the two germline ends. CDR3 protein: CASSFDPRGIQYF. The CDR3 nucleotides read TGTGCCAGCAGTTTCGACCCTAGGGGCATTCAGTACTTC.

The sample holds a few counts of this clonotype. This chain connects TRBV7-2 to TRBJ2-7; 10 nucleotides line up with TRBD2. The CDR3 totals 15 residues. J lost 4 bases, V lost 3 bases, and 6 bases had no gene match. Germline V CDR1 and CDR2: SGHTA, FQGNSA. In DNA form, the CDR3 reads TGTGCCAGCAGCTTCAAGGCTAGCGGGAGTTACGAGCAGTACTTC. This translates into CASSFKASGSYEQYF. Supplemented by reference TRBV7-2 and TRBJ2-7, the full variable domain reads GAGVSQSPSNKVTEKGKDVELRCDPISGHTALYWYRQSLGQGLEFLIYFQGNSAPDKSGLPSDRFSAERTGGSVSTLTIQRTQQEDSAVYLCASSFKASGSYEQYFGPGTRLTVT.

CDR3 sequence reads: CASSFWGGAGDTQYF. The CDR3, as DNA: TGTGCCAGCAGCTTTTGGGGAGGGGCCGGAGATACGCAGTATTTT. The rearrangement links TRBV7-2 to TRBJ2-3, with 7 bases matching TRBD2. The CDR3 consists of 15 residues. Per the germline V gene, CDR1 is SGHTA and CDR2 is FQGNSA. V was pared by 3 bases and J by 5 bases, with 8 bases of the junction left unmatched.

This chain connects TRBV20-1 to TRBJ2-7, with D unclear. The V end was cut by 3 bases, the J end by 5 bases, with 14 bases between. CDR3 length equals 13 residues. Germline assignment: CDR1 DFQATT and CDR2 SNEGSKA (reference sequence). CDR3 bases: TGCAGTGCTAGTCACGGTGGACCCCACGAGCAGTACTTC. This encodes CSASHGGPHEQYF.

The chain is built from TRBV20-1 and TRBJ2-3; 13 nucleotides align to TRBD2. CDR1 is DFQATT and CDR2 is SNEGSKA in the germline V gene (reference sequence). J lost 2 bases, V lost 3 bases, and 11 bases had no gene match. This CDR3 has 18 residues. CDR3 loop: CSASPFLGTSGNTDTQYF. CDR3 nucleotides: TGCAGTGCTAGTCCGTTTCTTGGGACTAGCGGGAACACAGATACGCAGTATTTT.

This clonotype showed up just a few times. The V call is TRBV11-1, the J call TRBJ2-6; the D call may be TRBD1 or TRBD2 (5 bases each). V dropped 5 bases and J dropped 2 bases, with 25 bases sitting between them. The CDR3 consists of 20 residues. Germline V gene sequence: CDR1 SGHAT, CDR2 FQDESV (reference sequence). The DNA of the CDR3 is TGTGCCAGCAGCATTATGGGGGTTGGAGGAGCCCAACCTGGGGCCAACGTCCTGACTTTC. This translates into CASSIMGVGGAQPGANVLTF.

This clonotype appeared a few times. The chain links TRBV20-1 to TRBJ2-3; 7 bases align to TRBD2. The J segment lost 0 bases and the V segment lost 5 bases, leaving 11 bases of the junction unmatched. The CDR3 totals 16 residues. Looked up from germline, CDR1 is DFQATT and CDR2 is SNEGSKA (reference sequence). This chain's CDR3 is CSAPRGTGGSTDTQYF. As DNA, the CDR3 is TGCAGTGCTCCCCGGGGGACGGGAGGTAGCACAGATACGCAGTATTTT.

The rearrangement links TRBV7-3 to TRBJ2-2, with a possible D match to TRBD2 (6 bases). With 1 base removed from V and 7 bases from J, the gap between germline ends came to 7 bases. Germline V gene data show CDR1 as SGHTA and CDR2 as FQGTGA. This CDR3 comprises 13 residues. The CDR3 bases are TGTGCCAGCAGCTTAAGGGGGGTCGGGGAGCTGTTTTTT. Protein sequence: CASSLRGVGELFF.

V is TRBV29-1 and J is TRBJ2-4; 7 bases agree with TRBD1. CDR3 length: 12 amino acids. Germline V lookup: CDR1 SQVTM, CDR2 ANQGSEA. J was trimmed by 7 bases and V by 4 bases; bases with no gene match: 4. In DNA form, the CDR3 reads TGCAGCGTTGTCCAGGGGGTGAACATTCAGTACTTC. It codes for CSVVQGVNIQYF.